The 5 T cell receptor beta chains listed next were all sequenced from one sample in a study of blood T cell repertoires in COVID-19. Measured with immunoSEQ multiplex PCR; TCRdb has only the in-frame clones, and not every one. The repertoire holds 70,000 to 80,000 clones, more than 75% seen once, with about 12% in the top ten. Sequences were obtained from peripheral blood. The receptors shown here come from a human donor in a cohort sampled during active COVID-19.

The CDR3 DNA follows: TGTGCCAGCAGCTTCAGGGGGGCGCAAGAGACCCAGTACTTC. As protein: CASSFRGAQETQYF. The V call is TRBV7-2, the J call TRBJ2-5, with TRBD1 as a possible D gene (7 bases). The V end lost 3 bases, the J end lost 2 bases, and 10 bases lay between the germline ends. Germline V gene lookup returns CDR1 SGHTA and CDR2 FQGNSA. The CDR3 has 14 amino acids.

The J gene is TRBJ1-3, the V gene TRBV6-5, with 7 bases fitting TRBD1. The CDR3 loop spans 16 amino acids. Unmatched junction bases numbered 4, after V lost 0 bases and J lost 2 bases. The germline V gene encodes CDR1 MNHEY and CDR2 SVGAGI. Here the CDR3 DNA reads TGTGCCAGCAGTTACTCGGCAGGGGGAACTGGAAACACCATATATTTT. Encoded protein: CASSYSAGGTGNTIYF.

The rearrangement joins TRBV24-1 to TRBJ2-3, with D perhaps matching TRBD1 (6 bases). CDR1 and CDR2 from the germline V gene are KGHDR and SFDVKD. Trimming removed 4 bases from V and 4 bases from J, with 11 bases in between. The CDR3 sequence is 14 residues long. The CDR3 spells CATSDRGSPDTQYF. CDR3 sequence (DNA): TGTGCCACCAGTGACAGGGGTAGCCCAGATACGCAGTATTTT.

The chain has TRBV19 and TRBJ1-6, with 10 bases matching TRBD1. The CDR3 extends over 14 amino acids. V shed 6 bases, J shed 9 bases, and the junction held 5 bases outside the gene matches. The V gene's germline CDR1 is LNHDA and CDR2 SQIVND (reference sequence). The DNA for the CDR3 is TGTGCCAGTAGCAGAAGACAGGGGGCTTCACCCCTCCACTTT. Translating gives CASSRRQGASPLHF.

The chain couples TRBV5-1 to TRBJ2-3; 8 bases fit TRBD1. The CDR3 runs 17 residues. The J segment lost 1 base and the V segment lost 4 bases, leaving 11 bases of the junction unmatched. Germline V gives CDR1 SGHRS, CDR2 YFSETQ. Written as DNA, the CDR3 is TGCGCCAGCAGCCGACAGGGGAAAAGTGATCGCACAGATACGCAGTATTTT. It specifies CASSRQGKSDRTDTQYF.